The 4 T cell receptor beta chains below were found in one sample sequenced in a study of blood T cell repertoires in COVID-19. TCRdb's table, derived via immunoSEQ multiplex PCR, lists solely in-frame clones and lacks some. Altogether about 160,000 clones are present, approximately 88% being singletons, with the ten largest covering roughly 3.1%. Sequenced input: peripheral blood. All receptors come from a man in his sixties with acute or convalescent COVID-19.

This clone was found once. The V call is TRBV7-9, the J call TRBJ1-6; D is unresolved. The V gene lost 5 bases and the J gene lost 10 bases, with 15 bases spanning the gap. Germline V gene sequence: CDR1 SEHNR, CDR2 FQNEAQ (reference sequence). This CDR3 comprises 14 residues. CDR3 protein: CASSPDRRQSPLHF. In DNA form, the CDR3 reads TGTGCCAGCAGCCCCGACCGCAGGCAATCACCCCTCCACTTT.

The chain joins TRBV6-5 to TRBJ1-2; D uncertain. Trimming stripped 5 bases from V and 5 bases from J, with 3 bases between. CDR1 MNHEY and CDR2 SVGAGI come from the germline V gene. The CDR3 consists of 10 residues. CDR3 in DNA: TGTGCCAGCAGTCTATATGGCTACACCTTC. The encoded protein is CASSLYGYTF.

The chain carries TRBV4-1 and TRBJ1-2; D gene uncertain. The length of the CDR3 is 14 residues. Germline loops: CDR1 MGHRA, CDR2 YSYEKL. Trimming took 2 bases from V and 6 from J, leaving 13 bases between them. CDR3: CASSQTALGNGYTF. The CDR3 region has the DNA TGCGCCAGCAGCCAAACAGCCCTTGGAAATGGCTACACCTTC.

CDR3: CASSQEGGRFSGNTIYF. In DNA form, the CDR3 reads TGCGCCAGCAGCCAAGAAGGCGGGAGATTCTCTGGAAACACCATATATTTT. The chain has TRBV4-1 and TRBJ1-3; the D is unclear. Germline V lookup: CDR1 MGHRA, CDR2 YSYEKL. The CDR3 loop spans 17 amino acids. Trimming removed 0 bases from V and 0 bases from J, with 12 bases in between.